This TCR beta chain was obtained from a study of blood T cell repertoires in COVID-19. Overall study: The United States, Italy and Spain provided the acute and convalescent COVID-19 samples. T cells, B-cell-depleted T cells, or PBMCs provided the cDNA or gDNA that served as material.

Unmatched junction bases numbered 7, after V lost 0 bases and J lost 4 bases. The length of the CDR3 is 15 residues. Per the germline V gene, CDR1 is GTSNPN and CDR2 is SVGIG (reference sequence). As handled by the study authors: By means of reference gene primer amplification, nucleated cell counts were estimated. Sequenced by immunoSEQ multiplex PCR; TCRdb stores in-frame clones only, minus some. V and J calls and clone size are given by that table; D and trimming were obtained from the DNA. This sample has 80,000 or so clones, with 80% to 85% found just once. What was sequenced was peripheral blood. This TCR derives from a woman in her 70s with acute or convalescent COVID-19. The V call is TRBV30, the J call TRBJ2-3; 7 bases agree with TRBD2. DNA of the CDR3: TGTGCCTGGAGTGTACTGGCGGGAGAGGCAGATACGCAGTATTTT. Its translation is CAWSVLAGEADTQYF.